The following is a TCR beta chain sequence with its context. Its antigen is still unknown. This sample was taken from a study of OX40 agonist ivuxolimab in advanced cancers. Study background: Earlier anti-PD-1, anti-PD-L1 or anti-CTLA-4 therapy was permitted; 40% had received some. Partial responses were observed in three patients, of whom one had hepatocellular carcinoma and two had cutaneous melanoma. Study results and limitations: Among the nonresponders, some also had low normalized T-cell clonal expansion.

Profiling relied on immunoSEQ multiplex PCR, and the TCRdb table lists in-frame clones only, not all of them. Among some 62,000 clones listed, more than 90% were seen once. V was trimmed by 8 bases and J by 2 bases, leaving 10 bases between them. CDR3 size: 13 residues. From germline, CDR1 is MNHNS and CDR2 SASEGT. The specimen comprised CD4+ or CD8+ T cells sorted from blood, sampled in a trial of the OX40 agonist ivuxolimab. The chain is built from TRBV6-1 and TRBJ1-5; the D gene is possibly TRBD1 (5 bases). The receptor was derived from an adult with an advanced solid tumor such as melanoma, head and neck, liver or kidney cancer. CDR3 loop: CASGQGGNQPQHF. The CDR3 DNA reads as TGTGCCAGCGGGCAGGGAGGCAATCAGCCCCAGCATTTT.